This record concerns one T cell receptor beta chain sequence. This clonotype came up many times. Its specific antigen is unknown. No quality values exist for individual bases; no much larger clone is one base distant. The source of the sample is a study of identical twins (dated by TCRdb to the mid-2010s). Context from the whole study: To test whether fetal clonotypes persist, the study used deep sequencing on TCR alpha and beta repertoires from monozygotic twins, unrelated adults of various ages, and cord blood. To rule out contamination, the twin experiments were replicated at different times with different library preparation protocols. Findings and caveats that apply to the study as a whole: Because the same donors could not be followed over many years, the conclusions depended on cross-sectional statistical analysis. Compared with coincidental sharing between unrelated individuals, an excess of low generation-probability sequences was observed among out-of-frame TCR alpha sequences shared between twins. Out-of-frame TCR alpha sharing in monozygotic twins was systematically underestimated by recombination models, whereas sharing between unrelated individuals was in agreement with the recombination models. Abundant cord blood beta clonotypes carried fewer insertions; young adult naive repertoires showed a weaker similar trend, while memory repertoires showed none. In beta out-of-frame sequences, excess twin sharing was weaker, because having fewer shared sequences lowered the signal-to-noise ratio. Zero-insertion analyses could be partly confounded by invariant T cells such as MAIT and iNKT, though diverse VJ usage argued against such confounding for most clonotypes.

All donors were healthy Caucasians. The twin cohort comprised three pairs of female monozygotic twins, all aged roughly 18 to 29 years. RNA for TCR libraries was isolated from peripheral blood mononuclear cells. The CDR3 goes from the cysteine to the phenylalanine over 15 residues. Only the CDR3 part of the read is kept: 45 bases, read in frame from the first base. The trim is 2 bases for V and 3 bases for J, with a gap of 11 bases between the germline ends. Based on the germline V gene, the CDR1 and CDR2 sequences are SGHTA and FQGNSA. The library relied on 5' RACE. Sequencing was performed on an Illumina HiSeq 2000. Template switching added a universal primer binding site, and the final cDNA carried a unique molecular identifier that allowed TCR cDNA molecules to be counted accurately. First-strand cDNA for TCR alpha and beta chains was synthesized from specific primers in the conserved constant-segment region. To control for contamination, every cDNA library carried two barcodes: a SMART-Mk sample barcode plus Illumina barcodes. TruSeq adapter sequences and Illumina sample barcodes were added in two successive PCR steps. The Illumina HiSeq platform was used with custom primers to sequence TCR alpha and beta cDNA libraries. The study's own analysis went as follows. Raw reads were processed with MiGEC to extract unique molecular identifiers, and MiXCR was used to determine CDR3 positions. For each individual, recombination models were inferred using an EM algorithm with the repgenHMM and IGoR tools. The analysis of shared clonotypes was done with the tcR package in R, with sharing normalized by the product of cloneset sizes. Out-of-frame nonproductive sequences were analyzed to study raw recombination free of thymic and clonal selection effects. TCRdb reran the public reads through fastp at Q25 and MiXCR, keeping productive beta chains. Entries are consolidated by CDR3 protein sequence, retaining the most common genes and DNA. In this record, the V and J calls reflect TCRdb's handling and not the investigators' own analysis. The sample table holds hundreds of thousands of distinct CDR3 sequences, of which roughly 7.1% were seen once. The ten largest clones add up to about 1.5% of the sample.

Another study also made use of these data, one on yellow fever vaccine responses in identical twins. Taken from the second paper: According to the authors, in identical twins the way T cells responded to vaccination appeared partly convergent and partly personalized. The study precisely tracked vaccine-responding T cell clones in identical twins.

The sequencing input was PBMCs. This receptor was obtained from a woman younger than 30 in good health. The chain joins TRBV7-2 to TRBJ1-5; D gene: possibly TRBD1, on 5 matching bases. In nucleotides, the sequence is TGTGCCAGCAGCTTAATCGTAGGGGCCAATCAGCCCCAGCATTTT. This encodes CASSLIVGANQPQHF. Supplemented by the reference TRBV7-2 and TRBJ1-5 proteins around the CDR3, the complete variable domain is GAGVSQSPSNKVTEKGKDVELRCDPISGHTALYWYRQSLGQGLEFLIYFQGNSAPDKSGLPSDRFSAERTGGSVSTLTIQRTQQEDSAVYLCASSLIVGANQPQHFGDGTRLSIL.